The entry below gives a single T cell receptor (beta chain) sequence along with its context. The antigen remains undetermined. Amplification yielded TCR beta CDR3 regions, with RNA transcripts as the source. A first-round RT-PCR of the TCR CDR3 used the HTBI primer set. TCRdb re-called the multiplex PCR reads through MiXCR, storing one row per CDR3 protein. The sample comprises approximately 430,000 distinct CDR3 sequences, about 15% of which are singletons, and about 13% rests with the top ten. The sample belongs to a study of T cells in Graves' hyperthyroidism and ophthalmopathy. Whole-study results and caveats: Most thyroid clonotypes that were expanded above 0.001 also turned up in blood.

Fresh peripheral blood, under 11 ml, yielded the PBMCs. Trimming cost V 5 bases and J 6 bases; bases outside gene matches: 11. Germline CDR1 SEHNR, CDR2 FQNEAQ (reference sequence). This CDR3 has 15 residues. The sample taken for sequencing was blood. The V and J genes are TRBV7-9 and TRBJ1-2, with TRBD1 identical over 8 bases. This receptor was taken from a man between 18 and 29 years old with Graves' ophthalmopathy. The CDR3 loop is CASSPVGTGWHGYTF. DNA for the CDR3: TGTGCCAGCAGCCCGGTAGGGACAGGCTGGCATGGCTACACCTTC.